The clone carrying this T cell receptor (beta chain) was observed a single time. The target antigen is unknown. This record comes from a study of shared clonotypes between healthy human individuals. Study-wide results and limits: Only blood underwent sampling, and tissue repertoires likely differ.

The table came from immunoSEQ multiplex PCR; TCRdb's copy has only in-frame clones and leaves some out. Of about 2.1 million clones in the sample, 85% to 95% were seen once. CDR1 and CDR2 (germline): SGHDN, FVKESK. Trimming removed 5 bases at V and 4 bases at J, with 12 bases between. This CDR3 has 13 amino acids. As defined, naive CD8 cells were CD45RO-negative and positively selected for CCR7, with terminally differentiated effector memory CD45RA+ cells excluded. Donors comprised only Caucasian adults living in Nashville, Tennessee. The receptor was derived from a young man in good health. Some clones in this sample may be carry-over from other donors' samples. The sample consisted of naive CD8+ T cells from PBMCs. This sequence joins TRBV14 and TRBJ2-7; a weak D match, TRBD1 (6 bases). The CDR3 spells CASSAWTVYEQYF. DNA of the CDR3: TGTGCCAGCAGCGCCTGGACAGTTTACGAGCAGTACTTC.